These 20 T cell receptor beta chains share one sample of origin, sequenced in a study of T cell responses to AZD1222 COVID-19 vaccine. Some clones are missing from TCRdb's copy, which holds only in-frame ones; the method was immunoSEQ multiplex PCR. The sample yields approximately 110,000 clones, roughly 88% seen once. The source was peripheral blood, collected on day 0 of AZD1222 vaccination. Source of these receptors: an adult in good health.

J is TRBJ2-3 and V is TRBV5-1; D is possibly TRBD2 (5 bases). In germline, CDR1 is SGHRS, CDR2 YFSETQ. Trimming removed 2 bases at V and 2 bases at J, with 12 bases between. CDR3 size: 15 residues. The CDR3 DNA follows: TGCGCCAGCAGCTTAGAGGGAACTTCCACAGATACGCAGTATTTT. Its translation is CASSLEGTSTDTQYF.

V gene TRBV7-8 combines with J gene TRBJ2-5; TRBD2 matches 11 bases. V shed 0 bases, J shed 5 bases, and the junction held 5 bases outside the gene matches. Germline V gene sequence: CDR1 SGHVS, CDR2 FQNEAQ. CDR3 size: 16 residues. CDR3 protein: CASSLAPSGGMETQYF. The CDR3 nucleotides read TGTGCCAGCAGCTTAGCCCCTAGCGGGGGGATGGAGACCCAGTACTTC.

CDR3 coding DNA: TGTGCCAGCACTGCGGGAACTGAAAAACTGTTTTTT. This codes for CASTAGTEKLFF. The rearrangement links TRBV28 to TRBJ1-4, with no clear D. Trimming took 7 bases from V and 7 from J, leaving 10 bases between them. This CDR3 is built from 12 residues. From germline, CDR1 is MDHEN and CDR2 SYDVKM.

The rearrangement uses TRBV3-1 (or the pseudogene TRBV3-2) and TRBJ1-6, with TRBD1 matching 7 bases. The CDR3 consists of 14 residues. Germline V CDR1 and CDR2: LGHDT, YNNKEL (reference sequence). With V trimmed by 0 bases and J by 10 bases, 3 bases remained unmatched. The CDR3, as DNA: TGTGCCAGCAGCCAAGAAACAGGGGACTCACCCCTCCACTTT. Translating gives CASSQETGDSPLHF.

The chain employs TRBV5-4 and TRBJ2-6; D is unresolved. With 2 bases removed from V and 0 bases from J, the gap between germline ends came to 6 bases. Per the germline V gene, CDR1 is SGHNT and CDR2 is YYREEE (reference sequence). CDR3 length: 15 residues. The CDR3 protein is CASSFPLSGANVLTF. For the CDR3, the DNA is TGTGCCAGCAGCTTCCCGCTCTCTGGGGCCAACGTCCTGACTTTC.

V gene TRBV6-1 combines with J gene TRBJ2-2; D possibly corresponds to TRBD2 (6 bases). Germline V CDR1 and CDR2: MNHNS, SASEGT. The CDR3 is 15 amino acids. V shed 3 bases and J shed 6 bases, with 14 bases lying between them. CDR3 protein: CASSDRREVAGELFF. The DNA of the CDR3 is TGTGCCAGCAGTGATCGGCGGGAAGTTGCCGGGGAGCTGTTTTTT.

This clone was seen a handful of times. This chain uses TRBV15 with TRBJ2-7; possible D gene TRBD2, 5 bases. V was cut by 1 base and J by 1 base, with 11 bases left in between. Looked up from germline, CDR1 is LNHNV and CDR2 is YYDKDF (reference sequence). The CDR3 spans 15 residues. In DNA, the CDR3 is TGTGCCACCAGCAGAGTGAGGACTGATTCCTACGAGCAGTACTTC. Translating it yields CATSRVRTDSYEQYF.

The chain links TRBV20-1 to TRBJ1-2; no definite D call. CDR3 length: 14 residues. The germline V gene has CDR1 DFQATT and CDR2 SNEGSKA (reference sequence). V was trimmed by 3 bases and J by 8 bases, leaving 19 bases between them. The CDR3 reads CSASNVGNLVGYTF. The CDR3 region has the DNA TGCAGTGCTAGTAACGTGGGAAACCTTGTGGGCTACACCTTC.

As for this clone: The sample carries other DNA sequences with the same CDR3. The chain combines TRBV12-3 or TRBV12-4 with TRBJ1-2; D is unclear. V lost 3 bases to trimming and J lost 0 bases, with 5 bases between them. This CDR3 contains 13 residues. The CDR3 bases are TGTGCCAGCAGTTTTAGGGCTAACTATGGCTACACCTTC. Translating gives CASSFRANYGYTF.

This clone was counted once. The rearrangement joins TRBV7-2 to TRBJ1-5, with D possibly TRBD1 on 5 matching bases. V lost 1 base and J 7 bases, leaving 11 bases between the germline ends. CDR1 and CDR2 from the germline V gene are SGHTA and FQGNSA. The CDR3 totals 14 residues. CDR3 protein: CASSLVSEGQPQHF. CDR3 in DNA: TGTGCCAGCAGCTTAGTCTCGGAGGGGCAGCCCCAGCATTTT.

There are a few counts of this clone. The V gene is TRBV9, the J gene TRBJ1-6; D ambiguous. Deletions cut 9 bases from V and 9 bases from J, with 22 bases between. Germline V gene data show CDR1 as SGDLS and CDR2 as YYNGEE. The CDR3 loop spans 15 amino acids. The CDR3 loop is CATPRTGTNLSPLHF. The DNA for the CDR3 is TGTGCCACCCCCCGAACCGGTACGAATCTTTCACCCCTCCACTTT. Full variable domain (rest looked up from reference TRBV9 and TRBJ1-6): DSGVTQTPKHLITATGQRVTLRCSPRSGDLSVYWYQQSLDQGLQFLIQYYNGEERAKGNILERFSAQQFPDLHSELNLSSLELGDSALYFCATPRTGTNLSPLHFGNGTRLTVT.

The CDR3 protein is CATSRVLGGPVLRERQFF. The CDR3 DNA reads as TGTGCCACCAGCAGGGTCCTTGGCGGACCGGTCCTTAGGGAGAGGCAGTTCTTC. The gene calls are TRBV15 and TRBJ2-1; D is perhaps TRBD2 (5 bases). CDR3 length: 18 amino acids. Germline lookup yields CDR1 LNHNV and CDR2 YYDKDF (reference sequence). V shed 3 bases and J shed 12 bases, with 30 bases lying between them. Based on the CDR3 plus reference TRBV15 and TRBJ2-1, the full variable domain is DAMVIQNPRYQVTQFGKPVTLSCSQTLNHNVMYWYQQKSSQAPKLLFHYYDKDFNNEADTPDNFQSRRPNTSFCFLDIRSPGLGDTAMYLCATSRVLGGPVLRERQFFGPGTRLTVL.

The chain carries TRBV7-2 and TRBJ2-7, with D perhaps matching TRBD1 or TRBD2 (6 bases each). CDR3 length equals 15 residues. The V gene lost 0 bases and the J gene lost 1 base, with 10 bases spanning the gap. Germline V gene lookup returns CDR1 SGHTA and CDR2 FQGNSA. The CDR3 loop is CASSLAGGHSYEQYF. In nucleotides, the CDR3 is TGTGCCAGCAGCTTAGCCGGGGGCCATTCCTACGAGCAGTACTTC.

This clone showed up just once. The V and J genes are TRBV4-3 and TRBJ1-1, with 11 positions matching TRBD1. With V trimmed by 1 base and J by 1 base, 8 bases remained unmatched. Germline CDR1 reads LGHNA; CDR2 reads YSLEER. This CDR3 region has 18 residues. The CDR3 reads CASSQVRGQGVRNTEAFF. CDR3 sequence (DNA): TGCGCCAGCAGCCAAGTAAGGGGACAGGGGGTTAGGAACACTGAAGCTTTCTTT.

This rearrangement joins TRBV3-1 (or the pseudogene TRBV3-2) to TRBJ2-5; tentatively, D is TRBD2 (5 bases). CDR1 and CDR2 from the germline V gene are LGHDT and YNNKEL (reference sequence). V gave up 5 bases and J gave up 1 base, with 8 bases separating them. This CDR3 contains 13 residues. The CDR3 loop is CASSYRGQETQYF. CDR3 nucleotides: TGTGCCAGCAGCTACCGGGGCCAAGAGACCCAGTACTTC.

CDR3 amino acids: CASSPRRAGELFF. The CDR3 DNA reads TGTGCCAGCAGCCCGAGGCGCGCCGGGGAGCTGTTTTTT. The rearrangement links TRBV7-2 to TRBJ2-2; D remains unclear. The CDR3 covers 13 residues. Germline V gives CDR1 SGHTA, CDR2 FQGNSA. V dropped 5 bases and J dropped 6 bases, with 10 bases sitting between them.

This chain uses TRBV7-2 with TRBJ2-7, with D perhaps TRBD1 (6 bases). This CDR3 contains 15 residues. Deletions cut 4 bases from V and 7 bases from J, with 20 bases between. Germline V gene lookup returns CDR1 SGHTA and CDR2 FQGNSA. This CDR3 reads CASSSRQAYSEEQYF. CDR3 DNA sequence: TGTGCCAGCAGCTCCCGACAGGCCTACTCTGAGGAGCAGTACTTC.

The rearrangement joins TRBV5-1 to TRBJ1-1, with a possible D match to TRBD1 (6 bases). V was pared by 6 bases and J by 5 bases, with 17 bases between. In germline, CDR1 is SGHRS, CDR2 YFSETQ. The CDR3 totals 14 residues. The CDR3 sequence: CASTAGAEGTEAFF. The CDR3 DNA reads TGCGCCAGCACCGCGGGGGCTGAAGGTACTGAAGCTTTCTTT.

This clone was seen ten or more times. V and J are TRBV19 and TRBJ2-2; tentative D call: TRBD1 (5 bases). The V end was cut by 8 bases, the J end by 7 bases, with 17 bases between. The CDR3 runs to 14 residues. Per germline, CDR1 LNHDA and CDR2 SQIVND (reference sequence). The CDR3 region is CASGANPWGGELFF. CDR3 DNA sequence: TGTGCCAGTGGGGCCAACCCTTGGGGCGGGGAGCTGTTTTTT.

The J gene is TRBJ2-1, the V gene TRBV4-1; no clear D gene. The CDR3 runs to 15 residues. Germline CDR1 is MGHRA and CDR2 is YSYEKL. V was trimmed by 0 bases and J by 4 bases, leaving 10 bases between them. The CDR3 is CASSQDVLQYNEQFF. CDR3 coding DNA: TGCGCCAGCAGCCAAGACGTCCTGCAGTACAATGAGCAGTTCTTC.